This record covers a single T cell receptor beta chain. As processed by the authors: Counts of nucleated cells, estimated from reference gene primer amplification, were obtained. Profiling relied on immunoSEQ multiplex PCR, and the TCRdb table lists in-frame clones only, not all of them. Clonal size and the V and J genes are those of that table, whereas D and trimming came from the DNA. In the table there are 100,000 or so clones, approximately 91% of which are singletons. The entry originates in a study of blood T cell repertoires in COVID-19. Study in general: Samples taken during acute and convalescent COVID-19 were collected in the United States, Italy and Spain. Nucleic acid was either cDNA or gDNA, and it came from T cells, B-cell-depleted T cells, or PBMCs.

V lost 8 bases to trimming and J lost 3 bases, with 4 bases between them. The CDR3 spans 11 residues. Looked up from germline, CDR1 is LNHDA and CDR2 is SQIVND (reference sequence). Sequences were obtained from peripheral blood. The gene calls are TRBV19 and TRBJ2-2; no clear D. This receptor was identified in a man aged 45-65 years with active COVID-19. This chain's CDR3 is CASLDTGELFF. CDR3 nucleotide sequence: TGTGCCAGTCTTGACACCGGGGAGCTGTTTTTT.